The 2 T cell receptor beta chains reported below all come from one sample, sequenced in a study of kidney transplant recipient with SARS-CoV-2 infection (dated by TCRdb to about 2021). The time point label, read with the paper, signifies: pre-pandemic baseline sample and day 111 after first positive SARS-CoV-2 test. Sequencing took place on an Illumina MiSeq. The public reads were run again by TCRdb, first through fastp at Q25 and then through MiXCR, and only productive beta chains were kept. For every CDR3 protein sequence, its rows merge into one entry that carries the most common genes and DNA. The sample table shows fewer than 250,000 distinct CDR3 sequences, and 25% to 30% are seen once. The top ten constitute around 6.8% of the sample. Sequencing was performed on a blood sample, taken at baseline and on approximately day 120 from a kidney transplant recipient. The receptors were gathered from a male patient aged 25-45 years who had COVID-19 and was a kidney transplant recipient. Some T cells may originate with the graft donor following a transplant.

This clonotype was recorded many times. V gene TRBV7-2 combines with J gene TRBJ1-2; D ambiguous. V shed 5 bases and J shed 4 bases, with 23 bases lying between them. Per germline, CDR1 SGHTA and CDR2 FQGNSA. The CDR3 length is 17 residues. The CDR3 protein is CASSISGRDGKTYGYTF. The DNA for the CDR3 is TGTGCCAGCAGCATTTCTGGCAGAGACGGAAAGACCTATGGCTACACCTTC.

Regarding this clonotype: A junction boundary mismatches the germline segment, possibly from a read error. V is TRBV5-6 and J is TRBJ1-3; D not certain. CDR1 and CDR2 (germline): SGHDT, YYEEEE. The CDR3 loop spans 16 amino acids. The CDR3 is CAGSTTGSNPGNTIYF. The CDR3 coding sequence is TGTGCCGGCAGCACAACCGGGTCCAACCCTGGAAACACCATATATTTT.